This T cell receptor beta chain was found in a study of blood T cells in healthy people across ages. The extraction recovered at least 5.5 micrograms of total RNA per sample. Study-wide results and caveats: Roughly linear age-related decline in beta diversity appeared, significant by age 40. Estimates based on one million T cells were treated as lower bounds. Lack of knowledge of donor CMV status possibly confounded expanded clonotype changes.

Combining a sample-barcoded 5' primer with a J-beta primer mix, a second PCR ran for about 6 to 11 cycles. TCRdb fed the 5' RACE reads into MiXCR, producing one record per CDR3 protein. Among approximately 600,000 distinct CDR3 sequences, roughly 50% were seen once, and the ten largest hold approximately 37%. As regards this clonotype: The antigen is undetermined.

Input material: blood. This TCR derives from a man in his sixties in good health.

The CDR3 is CASSLGRQGMHEQFF. CDR3 DNA: TGTGCCAGCAGCTTGGGGAGACAGGGGATGCATGAGCAGTTCTTC. This chain links TRBV5-6 with TRBJ2-1, with 8 bases that match TRBD1. Germline assignment: CDR1 SGHDT and CDR2 YYEEEE. CDR3 length: 15 residues. Trimming took 0 bases from V and 8 from J; bases not matched to a gene: 7.